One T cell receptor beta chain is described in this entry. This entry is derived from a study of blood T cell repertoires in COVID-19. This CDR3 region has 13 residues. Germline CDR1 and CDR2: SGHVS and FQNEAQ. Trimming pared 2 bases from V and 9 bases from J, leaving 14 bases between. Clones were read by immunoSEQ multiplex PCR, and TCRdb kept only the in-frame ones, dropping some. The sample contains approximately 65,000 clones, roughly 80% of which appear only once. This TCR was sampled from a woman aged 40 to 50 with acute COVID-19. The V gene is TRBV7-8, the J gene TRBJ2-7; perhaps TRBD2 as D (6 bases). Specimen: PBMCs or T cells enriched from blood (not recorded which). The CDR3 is CASSLSRTNGQYF. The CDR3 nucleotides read TGTGCCAGCAGCTTATCCCGGACTAATGGGCAGTACTTC. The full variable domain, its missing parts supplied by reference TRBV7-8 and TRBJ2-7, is GAGVSQSPRYKVAKRGQDVALRCDPISGHVSLFWYQQALGQGPEFLTYFQNEAQLDKSGLPSDRFFAERPEGSVSTLKIQRTQQEDSAVYLCASSLSRTNGQYFGPGTRLTVT.